These T cell receptor beta chains were read from a single sample in a study of naive and memory T cell subsets. TCRdb reprocessed the UMI-ligation and nested PCR reads with MiXCR, giving one entry per CDR3 protein. The sample holds 84,000 or so distinct CDR3 sequences, 5.5% to 8.5% seen once. Sequencing was performed on central memory CD4+ T cells from blood. The receptors were gathered from a human donor in good health. CDR3s include the opening cysteine and the closing phenylalanine or tryptophan. Each record gives: J gene, V gene, CDR3 protein.

TRBJ2-3 TRBV20-1 CSAKYGGSTDTQYF
TRBJ2-7 TRBV6-1 CASRDTGAPYEQYF
TRBJ2-7 TRBV6-2/TRBV6-3 CASSYSSGTGDYLSYEQYF
TRBJ2-1 TRBV6-2/TRBV6-3 CASSQTGVFYNEQFF
TRBJ1-4 TRBV28 CASTPDATNEKLFF
TRBJ2-3 TRBV6-2/TRBV6-3 CASSQPSGLASDTQYF
TRBJ1-1 TRBV18 CASSPQHGVWAFF
TRBJ2-3 TRBV7-6 CASSHLRSGTDTQYF
TRBJ1-1 TRBV20-1 CSARSQGRPTEAFF
TRBJ1-2 TRBV12-3/TRBV12-4 CASSYGGLGGYTF
TRBJ2-1 TRBV15 CATSRQGTSGNEQFF
TRBJ2-4 TRBV12-3/TRBV12-4 CASSLDALYIQYF
TRBJ1-6 TRBV4-3 CASSQARTGGNSPLHF
TRBJ1-2 TRBV20-1 CSARGGKTKYGYTF
TRBJ1-1 TRBV24-1 CATSDLRGSAEAFF
TRBJ2-1 TRBV7-6 CASSPRLDSDNEQFF
TRBJ1-1 TRBV28 CASRRLGHRTEAFF
TRBJ1-4 TRBV7-9 CASSFAPGQGIQKLFF
TRBJ2-3 TRBV4-2 CASSQEGDKRGDTQYF
TRBJ1-1 TRBV3-1 CASSHRQGASTEAFF